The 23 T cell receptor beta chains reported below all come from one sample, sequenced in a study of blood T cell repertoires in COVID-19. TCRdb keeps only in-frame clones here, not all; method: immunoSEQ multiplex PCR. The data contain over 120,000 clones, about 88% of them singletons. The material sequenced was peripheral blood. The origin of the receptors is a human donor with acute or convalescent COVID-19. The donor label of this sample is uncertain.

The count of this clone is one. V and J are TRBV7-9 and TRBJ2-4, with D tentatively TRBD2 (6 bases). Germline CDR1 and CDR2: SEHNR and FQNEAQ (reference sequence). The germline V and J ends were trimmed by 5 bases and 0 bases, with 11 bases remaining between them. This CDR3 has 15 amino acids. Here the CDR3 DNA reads TGTGCCAGCAGCCAACCGGGACTAGCCAAAAACATTCAGTACTTC. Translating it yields CASSQPGLAKNIQYF.

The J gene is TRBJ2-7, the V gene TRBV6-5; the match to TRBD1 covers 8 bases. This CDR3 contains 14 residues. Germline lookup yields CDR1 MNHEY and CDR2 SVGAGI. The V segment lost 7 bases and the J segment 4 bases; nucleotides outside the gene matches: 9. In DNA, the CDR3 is TGTGCCAGCAAGGGGGTGCAGGGGGCGTACGAGCAGTACTTC. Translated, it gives CASKGVQGAYEQYF.

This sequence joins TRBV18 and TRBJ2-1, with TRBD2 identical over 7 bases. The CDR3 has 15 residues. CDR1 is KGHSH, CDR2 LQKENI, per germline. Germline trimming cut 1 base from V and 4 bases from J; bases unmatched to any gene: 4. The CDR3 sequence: CASSPLSGEYNEQFF. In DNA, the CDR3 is TGTGCCAGCTCACCACTAAGCGGGGAGTACAATGAGCAGTTCTTC.

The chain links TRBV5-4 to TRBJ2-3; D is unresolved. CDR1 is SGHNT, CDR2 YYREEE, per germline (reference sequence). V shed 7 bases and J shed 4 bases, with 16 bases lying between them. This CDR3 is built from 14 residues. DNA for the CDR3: TGTGCCAGCTGGCTTCGACCCCAGGCAGATACGCAGTATTTT. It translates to CASWLRPQADTQYF.

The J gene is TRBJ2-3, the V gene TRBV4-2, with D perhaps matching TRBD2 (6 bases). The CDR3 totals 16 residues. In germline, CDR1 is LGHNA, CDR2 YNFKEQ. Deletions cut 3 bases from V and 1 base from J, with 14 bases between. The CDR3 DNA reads TGTGCCAGCAGCCAGACCGGGGGACTGCGCACAGATACGCAGTATTTT. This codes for CASSQTGGLRTDTQYF.

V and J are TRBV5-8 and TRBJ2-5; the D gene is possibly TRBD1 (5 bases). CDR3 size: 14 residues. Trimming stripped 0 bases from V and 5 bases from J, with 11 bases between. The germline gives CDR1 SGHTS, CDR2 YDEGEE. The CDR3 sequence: CASSLESGWETQYF. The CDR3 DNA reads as TGTGCCAGCAGCTTGGAATCAGGGTGGGAGACCCAGTACTTC.

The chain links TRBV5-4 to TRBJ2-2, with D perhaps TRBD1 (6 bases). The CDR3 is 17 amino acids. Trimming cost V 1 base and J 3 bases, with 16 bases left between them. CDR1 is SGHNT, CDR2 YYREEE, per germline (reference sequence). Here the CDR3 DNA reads TGTGCCAGCAGCTTGATTTGGGGGCCAGGGGACACCGGGGAGCTGTTTTTT. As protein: CASSLIWGPGDTGELFF.

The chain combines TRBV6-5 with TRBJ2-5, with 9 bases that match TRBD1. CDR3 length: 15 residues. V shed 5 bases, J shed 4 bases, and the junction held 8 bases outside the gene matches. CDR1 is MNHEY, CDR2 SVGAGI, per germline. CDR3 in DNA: TGTGCCAGCAGTCCTACAGGGGGCGCGATAGAGACCCAGTACTTC. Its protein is CASSPTGGAIETQYF.

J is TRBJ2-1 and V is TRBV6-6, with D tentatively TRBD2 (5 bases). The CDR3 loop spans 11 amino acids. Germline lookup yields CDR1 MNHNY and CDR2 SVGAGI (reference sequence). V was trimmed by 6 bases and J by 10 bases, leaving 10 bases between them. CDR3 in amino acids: CASRHTREQFF. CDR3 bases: TGTGCCAGCAGACACACTAGAGAGCAGTTCTTC.

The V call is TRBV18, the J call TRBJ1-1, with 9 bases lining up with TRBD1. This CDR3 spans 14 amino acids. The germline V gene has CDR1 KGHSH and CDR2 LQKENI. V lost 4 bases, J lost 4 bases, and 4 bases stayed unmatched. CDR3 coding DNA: TGTGCCAGCTCACGGGGACAGGGTTTCACTGAAGCTTTCTTT. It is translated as CASSRGQGFTEAFF.

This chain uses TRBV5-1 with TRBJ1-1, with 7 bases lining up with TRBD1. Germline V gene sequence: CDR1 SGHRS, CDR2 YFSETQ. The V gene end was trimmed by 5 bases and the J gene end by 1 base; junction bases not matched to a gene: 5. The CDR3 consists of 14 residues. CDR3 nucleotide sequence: TGCGCCAGCAGATCCGGGACAGCGAACACTGAAGCTTTCTTT. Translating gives CASRSGTANTEAFF.

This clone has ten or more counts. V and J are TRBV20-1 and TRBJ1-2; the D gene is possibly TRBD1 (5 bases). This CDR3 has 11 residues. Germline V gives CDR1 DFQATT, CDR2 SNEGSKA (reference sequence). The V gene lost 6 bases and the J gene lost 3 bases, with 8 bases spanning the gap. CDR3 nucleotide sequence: TGCAGTGCCCAGGGCCACTATGGCTACACCTTC. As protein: CSAQGHYGYTF.

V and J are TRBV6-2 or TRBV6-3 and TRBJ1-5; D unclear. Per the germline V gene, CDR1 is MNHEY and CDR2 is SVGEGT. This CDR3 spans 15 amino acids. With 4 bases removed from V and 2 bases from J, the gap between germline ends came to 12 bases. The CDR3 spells CASSSPRVGNQPQHF. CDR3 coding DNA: TGTGCCAGCAGTTCCCCGAGGGTTGGCAATCAGCCCCAGCATTTT.

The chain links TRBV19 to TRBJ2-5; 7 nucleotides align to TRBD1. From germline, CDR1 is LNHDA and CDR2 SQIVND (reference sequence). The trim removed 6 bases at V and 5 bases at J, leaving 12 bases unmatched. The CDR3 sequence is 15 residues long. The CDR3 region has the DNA TGTGCCAGTAGGGAGGACAGGAACGACCGGGAGACCCAGTACTTC. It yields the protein CASREDRNDRETQYF.

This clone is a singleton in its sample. CDR3 sequence reads: CASSPAQRETQYF. The CDR3 DNA follows: TGTGCCAGCAGCCCGGCCCAGCGGGAGACCCAGTACTTC. The chain has TRBV5-4 and TRBJ2-5, with D tentatively TRBD2 (5 bases). CDR3 size: 13 residues. CDR1 SGHNT and CDR2 YYREEE come from the germline V gene (reference sequence). The V end lost 4 bases, the J end lost 5 bases, and 12 bases lay between the germline ends. The whole variable domain, remainder taken from reference TRBV5-4 and TRBJ2-5, is ETGVTQSPTHLIKTRGQQVTLRCSSQSGHNTVSWYQQALGQGPQFIFQYYREEENGRGNFPPRFSGLQFPNYSSELNVNALELDDSALYLCASSPAQRETQYFGPGTRLLVL.

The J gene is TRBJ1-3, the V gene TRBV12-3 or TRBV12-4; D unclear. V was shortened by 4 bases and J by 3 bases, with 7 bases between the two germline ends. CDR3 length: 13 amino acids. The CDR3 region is CASSSTDGNTIYF. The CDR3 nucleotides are TGTGCCAGCAGTTCGACTGATGGAAACACCATATATTTT.

The CDR3 is CASKDQPGLNTEAFF. CDR3 DNA sequence: TGTGCCAGTAAGGATCAGCCGGGGTTGAACACTGAAGCTTTCTTT. The chain recombines TRBV19 with TRBJ1-1; no reliable D call. V was pared by 7 bases and J by 0 bases, with 15 bases between. This CDR3 has 15 residues. Germline CDR1 LNHDA, CDR2 SQIVND (reference sequence).

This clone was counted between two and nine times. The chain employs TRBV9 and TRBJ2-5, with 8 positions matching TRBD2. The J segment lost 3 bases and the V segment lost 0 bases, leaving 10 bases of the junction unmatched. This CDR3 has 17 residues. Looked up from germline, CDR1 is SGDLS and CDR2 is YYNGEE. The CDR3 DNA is TGTGCCAGCAGCGTAGCTCGGGCGGGGGGCCCTGAAGAGACCCAGTACTTC. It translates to CASSVARAGGPEETQYF.

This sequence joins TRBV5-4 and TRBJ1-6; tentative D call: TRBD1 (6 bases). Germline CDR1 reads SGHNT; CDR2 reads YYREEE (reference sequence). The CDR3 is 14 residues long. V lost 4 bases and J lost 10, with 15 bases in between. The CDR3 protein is CASSLSGGRSPLHF. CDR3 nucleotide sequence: TGTGCCAGCAGCCTGTCGGGGGGCAGGTCACCCCTCCACTTT. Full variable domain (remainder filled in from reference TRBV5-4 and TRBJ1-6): ETGVTQSPTHLIKTRGQQVTLRCSSQSGHNTVSWYQQALGQGPQFIFQYYREEENGRGNFPPRFSGLQFPNYSSELNVNALELDDSALYLCASSLSGGRSPLHFGNGTRLTVT.

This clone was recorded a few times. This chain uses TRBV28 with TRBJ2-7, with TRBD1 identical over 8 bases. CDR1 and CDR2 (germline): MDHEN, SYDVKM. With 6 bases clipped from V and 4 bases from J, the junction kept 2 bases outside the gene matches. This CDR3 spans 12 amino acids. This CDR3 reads CASRRTGYEQYF. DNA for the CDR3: TGTGCCAGCAGGCGGACAGGGTACGAGCAGTACTTC.

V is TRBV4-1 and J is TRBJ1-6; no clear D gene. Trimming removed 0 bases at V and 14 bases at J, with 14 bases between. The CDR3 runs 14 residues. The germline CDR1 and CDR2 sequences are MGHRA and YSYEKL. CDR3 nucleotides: TGCGCCAGCAGCCAAGATTCGGCGGTTTTCGCCCTCCACTTT. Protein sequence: CASSQDSAVFALHF.

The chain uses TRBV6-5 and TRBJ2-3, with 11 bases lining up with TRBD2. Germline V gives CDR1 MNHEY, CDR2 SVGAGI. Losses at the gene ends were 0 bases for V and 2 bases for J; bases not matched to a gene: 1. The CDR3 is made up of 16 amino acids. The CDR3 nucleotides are TGTGCCAGCAGTTACTCGACTAGCGGGAACACAGATACGCAGTATTTT. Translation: CASSYSTSGNTDTQYF.

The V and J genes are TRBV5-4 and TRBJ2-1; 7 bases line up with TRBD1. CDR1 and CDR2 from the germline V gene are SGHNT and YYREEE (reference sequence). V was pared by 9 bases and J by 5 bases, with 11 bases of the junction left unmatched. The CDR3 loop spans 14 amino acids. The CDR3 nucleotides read TGTGCCACACTACAGGGGCTCGGGAACAATGAGCAGTTCTTC. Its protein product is CATLQGLGNNEQFF.